Sequencing of this T cell receptor beta chain was carried out in a study of T cell responses to AZD1222 COVID-19 vaccine. The overall study: Pooled together were second doses at about 4 or about 12 weeks.

Assay used: immunoSEQ multiplex PCR; TCRdb lists only in-frame clones, some missing. The sample yields 240,000 or so clones, more than 80% seen once. Concerning this clone itself: Its antigen is as yet unknown.

General study findings and limits: Researchers report vaccine-associated CD4 TCRs spanning spike, with dominance at 160-218 and 743-854.

The CDR3 length is 16 residues. Germline CDR1 reads SGDLS; CDR2 reads YYNGEE. The V and J ends lost 4 bases and 5 bases, in that order; junction bases with no gene match: 10. This chain connects TRBV9 to TRBJ2-5, with 11 bases that match TRBD2. The source was peripheral blood, collected on day 0 of AZD1222 vaccination. This sequence originates from an adult in good health. The CDR3 bases are TGTGCCAGCAGCCCCCGGAGGGCTAGCGGGGGGGAGACCCAGTACTTC. This codes for CASSPRRASGGETQYF.